These 17 T cell receptor beta chains share one sample of origin, sequenced in a study of T cell responses to AZD1222 COVID-19 vaccine. Data came from immunoSEQ multiplex PCR; TCRdb stores just in-frame clones and leaves some out. Seen here are 120,000 to 150,000 clones, approximately 89% observed once, and the top ten hold under 2%. Sample: peripheral blood, taken 28 days after the second AZD1222 dose. These receptor sequences come from an adult who received the AZD1222 COVID-19 vaccine.

This chain joins TRBV19 and TRBJ1-6, with unresolved D. V was pared by 1 base and J by 5 bases, with 6 bases between. CDR3 length: 14 amino acids. Germline CDR1 and CDR2: LNHDA and SQIVND (reference sequence). CDR3 sequence (DNA): TGTGCCAGTAGTATAGGGACGGATAATTCACCCCTCCACTTT. It codes for CASSIGTDNSPLHF.

This clone was seen more than once but under ten times. The chain has TRBV19 and TRBJ2-1; 7 nucleotides line up with TRBD1. Germline V gene data show CDR1 as LNHDA and CDR2 as SQIVND (reference sequence). This CDR3 spans 17 amino acids. The V gene end was trimmed by 3 bases and the J gene end by 3 bases; junction bases not matched to a gene: 11. CDR3 in DNA: TGTGCCAGTAGTATCTTGGGTGAGACAGGGAGCTACAATGAGCAGTTCTTC. The encoded protein is CASSILGETGSYNEQFF. The variable domain in full, completed from reference TRBV19 and TRBJ2-1, reads DGGITQSPKYLFRKEGQNVTLSCEQNLNHDAMYWYRQDPGQGLRLIYYSQIVNDFQKGDIAEGYSVSREKKESFPLTVTSAQKNPTAFYLCASSILGETGSYNEQFFGPGTRLTVL.

The chain combines TRBV30 with TRBJ1-5; D possibly corresponds to TRBD1 (5 bases). V gave up 5 bases and J gave up 0 bases, with 20 bases separating them. The CDR3 has 17 amino acids. CDR1 is GTSNPN, CDR2 SVGIG, per germline (reference sequence). The CDR3 DNA sequence: TGTGCCTGGCCGGCTGGGGGACCACGTTATAGCAATCAGCCCCAGCATTTT. Its protein is CAWPAGGPRYSNQPQHF.

This chain links TRBV5-4 with TRBJ2-5, with TRBD1 matching over 10 bases. V gave up 4 bases and J gave up 4 bases; unmatched junction bases: 10. This CDR3 has 16 amino acids. Germline values: CDR1 SGHNT, CDR2 YYREEE (reference sequence). The CDR3 here is CASSLRDRGLRETQYF. CDR3 in DNA: TGTGCCAGCAGCCTGAGGGACAGGGGTCTAAGAGAGACCCAGTACTTC. Full variable domain (remainder filled in from reference TRBV5-4 and TRBJ2-5): ETGVTQSPTHLIKTRGQQVTLRCSSQSGHNTVSWYQQALGQGPQFIFQYYREEENGRGNFPPRFSGLQFPNYSSELNVNALELDDSALYLCASSLRDRGLRETQYFGPGTRLLVL.

The chain employs TRBV7-2 and TRBJ1-1, with D tentatively TRBD1 (6 bases). Per germline, CDR1 SGHTA and CDR2 FQGNSA. The CDR3 has 16 residues. Trimming shortened V by 2 bases and J by 2 bases, and 15 bases separated the two germline ends. CDR3 protein: CASSLLGGLHNTEAFF. The CDR3 DNA sequence: TGTGCCAGCAGCTTACTCGGGGGCCTTCACAACACTGAAGCTTTCTTT.

The J gene is TRBJ2-7, the V gene TRBV7-9; 7 nucleotides align to TRBD2. CDR3 length: 14 amino acids. CDR1 and CDR2 from the germline V gene are SEHNR and FQNEAQ (reference sequence). J lost 2 bases, V lost 3 bases, and 4 bases had no gene match. The CDR3 protein is CASSLLAATYEQYF. CDR3 in DNA: TGTGCCAGCAGCTTGCTAGCGGCCACCTACGAGCAGTACTTC.

The chain uses TRBV2 and TRBJ1-1; D perhaps matches TRBD1 (6 bases). This CDR3 has 15 residues. Looked up from germline, CDR1 is SNHLY and CDR2 is FYNNEI. Trimming left V 5 bases short and J 7 bases short, with 20 bases between. The chain's CDR3 is CASSLHPQGSSEAFF. In nucleotides, the CDR3 is TGTGCCAGCAGTCTTCATCCACAGGGTTCGAGTGAAGCTTTCTTT.

V gene TRBV6-2 or TRBV6-3 combines with J gene TRBJ2-1, with 8 bases that match TRBD1. In germline, CDR1 is MNHEY, CDR2 SVGEGT. The J segment lost 6 bases and the V segment lost 6 bases, leaving 1 base of the junction unmatched. This CDR3 has 12 residues. CDR3 bases: TGTGCCAGCAGCGACAGGGGCAATGAGCAGTTCTTC. Translation: CASSDRGNEQFF.

The chain links TRBV28 to TRBJ1-1, with TRBD1 identical over 10 bases. CDR1 and CDR2 (germline): MDHEN, SYDVKM. The length of the CDR3 is 15 residues. The V gene end was trimmed by 8 bases and the J gene end by 4 bases; junction bases not matched to a gene: 10. CDR3 sequence: CASSLRDRGLTEAFF. The CDR3, as DNA: TGTGCCAGCTCACTCCGGGACAGGGGCCTCACTGAAGCTTTCTTT. The complete variable domain, with remaining parts taken from reference TRBV28 and TRBJ1-1, reads DVKVTQSSRYLVKRTGEKVFLECVQDMDHENMFWYRQDPGLGLRLIYFSYDVKMKEKGDIPEGYSVSREKKERFSLILESASTNQTSMYLCASSLRDRGLTEAFFGQGTRLTVV.

The V and J genes are TRBV19 and TRBJ1-5; D unclear. Trimming shortened V by 3 bases and J by 4 bases, and 10 bases separated the two germline ends. This CDR3 has 14 amino acids. Germline CDR1 and CDR2: LNHDA and SQIVND (reference sequence). The CDR3 nucleotides are TGTGCCAGTAGTATCGGCGGAGATAATCAGCCCCAGCATTTT. Residues: CASSIGGDNQPQHF.

J is TRBJ1-6 and V is TRBV7-2, with 8 nucleotides matching TRBD1. Per the germline V gene, CDR1 is SGHTA and CDR2 is FQGNSA. The junction had 6 bases not matched to a gene; V was cut back by 1 base and J by 10 bases. CDR3 length: 15 residues. The CDR3 nucleotides are TGTGCCAGCAGCTTAGGGACAGGGTCTGGCTCACCCCTCCACTTT. Amino acids: CASSLGTGSGSPLHF.

This clone was detected only once. V is TRBV7-2 and J is TRBJ1-1, with D unresolved. This CDR3 contains 13 residues. V lost 3 bases, J lost 4 bases, and 9 bases lay in between. The V gene's germline CDR1 is SGHTA and CDR2 FQGNSA. This CDR3 is CASSFGYGTEAFF. CDR3 coding DNA: TGTGCCAGCAGCTTTGGTTACGGCACTGAAGCTTTCTTT.

This clone turned up a few times. This chain's CDR3 is CATSDPDLGEGNEKLFF. Here the CDR3 DNA reads TGTGCCACCAGTGACCCCGACCTGGGAGAGGGAAATGAAAAACTGTTTTTT. This chain joins TRBV24-1 and TRBJ1-4; no clear D gene. Germline lookup yields CDR1 KGHDR and CDR2 SFDVKD. The CDR3 runs 17 residues. The ends were cut back, 4 bases at V and 5 bases at J, with 19 bases in the middle.

The chain couples TRBV5-1 to TRBJ2-2; the D is unclear. Germline CDR1 is SGHRS and CDR2 is YFSETQ. The CDR3 has 14 amino acids. V gave up 0 bases and J gave up 7 bases, with 10 bases separating them. CDR3 amino acids: CASSLGGTGGELFF. The CDR3 coding sequence is TGCGCCAGCAGCTTGGGGGGAACCGGCGGGGAGCTGTTTTTT.

V usage is TRBV30 and J usage is TRBJ1-4, with a tentative D call TRBD1 (6 bases). V was cut by 2 bases and J by 7 bases, with 14 bases left in between. The CDR3 covers 14 residues. The germline CDR1 and CDR2 sequences are GTSNPN and SVGIG (reference sequence). CDR3 nucleotide sequence: TGTGCCTGGAGTCGGGGGGCGCTGGGTGAAAAACTGTTTTTT. Translating it yields CAWSRGALGEKLFF.

This clone occurred a few times. This chain links TRBV4-1 with TRBJ2-1; 12 bases agree with TRBD2. Germline CDR1 is MGHRA and CDR2 is YSYEKL. The CDR3 covers 15 residues. J was trimmed by 6 bases and V by 6 bases; bases with no gene match: 6. CDR3 in DNA: TGCGCCAGCAGACTGACTAGCGGGAGTTTCAATGAGCAGTTCTTC. It codes for CASRLTSGSFNEQFF.

The sample holds one count of this clone. This chain connects TRBV6-5 to TRBJ2-1; the D gene is possibly TRBD2 (7 bases). V was clipped by 1 base and J by 8 bases, with 15 bases between them. The CDR3 loop spans 15 amino acids. The germline V gene encodes CDR1 MNHEY and CDR2 SVGAGI. The CDR3 region has the DNA TGTGCCAGCAGTTACTGGGGGGGGCTAAGTGATGAGCAGTTCTTC. Translation: CASSYWGGLSDEQFF.